This T cell receptor (beta chain) was documented in a study of metastatic and nonmetastatic thyroid tumors. Study overall: The comparison covered peripheral blood and tumor or nodule tissue in malignant and benign thyroid patients.

Study processing details: The distant-metastasis classifier for papillary thyroid cancer was built from CDR3 differences across clinicopathological groups. TCRdb re-processed the PCR reads through MiXCR. The V and J calls and clone size come from TCRdb's table, not from the authors' own analysis. The top ten hold about 4.2% of the sample, which has 25,000 to 30,000 clones, about 15% seen once. About this clone itself: What it binds is not known.

Overall study findings and caveats: Benign nodules reportedly had significantly lower TCR beta diversity than malignant thyroid tumors in blood and tumor.

Thyroid surgery was preceded by no treatment in any patient. The sample taken for sequencing was blood. This sequence was found in a female donor with papillary thyroid cancer or a benign thyroid nodule (not recorded which). Some clones in this sample may be carry-over from other donors' samples.

CDR3: CASSSDSDNMNTEAFF. Here the CDR3 DNA reads TGTGCCAGCAGCTCAGACTCCGATAACATGAACACTGAAGCTTTCTTT. The V gene is TRBV13, the J gene TRBJ1-1; D remains ambiguous. Germline V gene sequence: CDR1 PRHDT, CDR2 FYEKMQ (reference sequence). CDR3 length: 16 amino acids. V lost 4 bases and J lost 0, with 15 bases in between.